This T cell receptor beta chain was sequenced in a study of high-grade serous ovarian cancer treatment subgroups. Study-wide points: Repertoire similarity ranged roughly 0.1 to 0.85 between tumors of one patient. TCR clonal relatedness correlated positively with neoantigen level. Bulk tumor TCR sequencing gave no spatial information.

As regards this clone: Its target is unknown.

Germline-derived CDR1 and CDR2 are SGHRS and YFSETQ. This CDR3 is built from 13 residues. The junction had 2 bases not matched to a gene; V was cut back by 2 bases and J by 4 bases. Data came from immunoSEQ multiplex PCR; TCRdb stores just in-frame clones and leaves some out. This sample carries roughly 20,000 clones, around 74% of them seen once, and the ten largest clones take roughly 6.1%. Tumor samples were taken before definitive surgery or chemotherapy. The sequenced sample was tumor tissue. The TCR sequence derives from a human donor with high-grade serous ovarian cancer. The chain carries TRBV5-1 and TRBJ2-5; 7 bases line up with TRBD2. The CDR3 DNA follows: TGCGCCAGCAGCTTTGTAGCGGGAGAGACCCAGTACTTC. Amino acid sequence: CASSFVAGETQYF.